The 18 T cell receptor beta chains given below trace back to one sample, sequenced in a study of cytomegalovirus exposure and HLA in healthy donors. The PCR employed 60 Vbeta primers together with 13 Jbeta primers. The assay was immunoSEQ multiplex PCR, and TCRdb's table has in-frame clones only and misses some. Among roughly 300,000 clones listed, roughly 89% were seen once. Sequenced: PBMCs. These receptors came from a man aged 35 to 55 in good health and CMV-seropositive.

CDR3 DNA sequence: TGCGCCAGCAGCTTGGTGGTGGGCTTTGGCTACACCTTC. This codes for CASSLVVGFGYTF. This rearrangement joins TRBV5-1 to TRBJ1-2; D remains unclear. The CDR3 length is 13 residues. Germline V gene lookup returns CDR1 SGHRS and CDR2 YFSETQ. Trimming removed 0 bases at V and 7 bases at J, with 10 bases between.

About this clone itself: The junction departs from germline at one end; a sequencing error may be responsible. The rearrangement joins TRBV7-2 to TRBJ2-5; D unresolved. Germline loops: CDR1 SGHTA, CDR2 FQGNSA. CDR3 length: 13 amino acids. Here the CDR3 DNA reads TGTGCCAGCAGCTCCTATGGGCAAGGGACCCAGTACTTC. It translates to CASSSYGQGTQYF.

The rearrangement links TRBV19 to TRBJ2-3, with TRBD2 as a possible D gene (5 bases). The germline V gene has CDR1 LNHDA and CDR2 SQIVND (reference sequence). With 6 bases removed from V and 6 bases from J, the gap between germline ends came to 10 bases. CDR3 length: 12 residues. The CDR3 DNA is TGTGCCAGTAGGTCCGGCGGGGATACGCAGTATTTT. It specifies CASRSGGDTQYF.

The chain is built from TRBV7-9 and TRBJ1-5, with D perhaps TRBD1 (6 bases). The CDR3 sequence is 15 residues long. Looked up from germline, CDR1 is SEHNR and CDR2 is FQNEAQ (reference sequence). The V gene lost 5 bases and the J gene lost 7 bases, with 18 bases spanning the gap. The CDR3 loop reads CASSLGRGAKQPQHF. In DNA form, the CDR3 reads TGTGCCAGCAGCCTCGGGCGGGGGGCAAAGCAGCCCCAGCATTTT.

The gene calls are TRBV14 and TRBJ2-7; D is perhaps TRBD1 (6 bases). The CDR3 has 17 amino acids. The germline CDR1 and CDR2 sequences are SGHDN and FVKESK. V lost 0 bases to trimming and J lost 1 base, with 16 bases between them. CDR3 region: CASSQDSWGLRSYEQYF. CDR3 sequence (DNA): TGTGCCAGCAGCCAAGACTCATGGGGGCTGAGGTCCTACGAGCAGTACTTC.

The chain couples TRBV5-8 to TRBJ2-2, with 10 bases identical to TRBD2. The CDR3 is 17 amino acids. CDR1 is SGHTS, CDR2 YDEGEE, per germline. Trimming removed 4 bases from V and 0 bases from J; junction bases left unmatched: 6. The CDR3 region has the DNA TGTGCCAGCAGCGTGACTAGCGGGTTCGCGAACACCGGGGAGCTGTTTTTT. The encoded protein is CASSVTSGFANTGELFF.

The chain has TRBV5-1 and TRBJ2-5; TRBD1 matches 9 bases. This CDR3 has 19 amino acids. V lost 4 bases and J lost 0; bases outside the gene matches: 16. Germline V CDR1 and CDR2: SGHRS, YFSETQ. CDR3 loop: CASSPRPGTGSFNQETQYF. Written as DNA, the CDR3 is TGCGCCAGCAGCCCCCGTCCCGGGACAGGGAGTTTCAACCAAGAGACCCAGTACTTC.

This chain uses TRBV19 with TRBJ1-2, with TRBD1 matching over 7 bases. This CDR3 is 15 amino acids long. Losses at the gene ends were 4 bases for V and 5 bases for J; bases not matched to a gene: 10. CDR1 LNHDA and CDR2 SQIVND come from the germline V gene (reference sequence). CDR3 in DNA: TGTGCCAGTAGTACCCAAAGTGCAGGGGGATATGGCTACACCTTC. This gives the protein CASSTQSAGGYGYTF. Full variable domain (rest looked up from reference TRBV19 and TRBJ1-2): DGGITQSPKYLFRKEGQNVTLSCEQNLNHDAMYWYRQDPGQGLRLIYYSQIVNDFQKGDIAEGYSVSREKKESFPLTVTSAQKNPTAFYLCASSTQSAGGYGYTFGSGTRLTVV.

This clone was observed a single time. The chain carries TRBV11-2 and TRBJ2-6, with D possibly being TRBD2 (5 bases). Trimming stripped 5 bases from V and 5 bases from J, with 22 bases between. The CDR3 loop spans 18 amino acids. The V gene's germline CDR1 is SGHAT and CDR2 FQNNGV. The CDR3 here is CASSRRAGPTNWANVLTF. CDR3 DNA: TGTGCCAGCAGCCGCCGTGCGGGCCCGACTAATTGGGCCAACGTCCTGACTTTC. The full variable domain, with the rest looked up from reference TRBV11-2 and TRBJ2-6, is EAGVAQSPRYKIIEKRQSVAFWCNPISGHATLYWYQQILGQGPKLLIQFQNNGVVDDSQLPKDRFSAERLKGVDSTLKIQPAKLEDSAVYLCASSRRAGPTNWANVLTFGAGSRLTVL.

V gene TRBV4-2 combines with J gene TRBJ1-2, with a weak D call TRBD1 (6 bases). V was shortened by 3 bases and J by 2 bases, with 10 bases between the two germline ends. The CDR3 has 14 residues. Germline V gene sequence: CDR1 LGHNA, CDR2 YNFKEQ. Here the CDR3 reads CASSQKDRNYGYTF. CDR3 DNA sequence: TGTGCCAGCAGCCAGAAGGACAGAAACTATGGCTACACCTTC.

The rearrangement uses TRBV30 and TRBJ1-5, with D perhaps TRBD1 (6 bases). The length of the CDR3 is 14 residues. The germline V gene encodes CDR1 GTSNPN and CDR2 SVGIG (reference sequence). Trimming cost V 2 bases and J 7 bases, with 15 bases left between them. The CDR3 DNA sequence: TGTGCCTGGAGTCCGGGACATGCCCCCCAGCCCCAGCATTTT. Protein sequence: CAWSPGHAPQPQHF.

J is TRBJ1-5 and V is TRBV28, with D uncertain. The germline gives CDR1 MDHEN, CDR2 SYDVKM. CDR3 length equals 14 residues. The V end was cut by 2 bases, the J end by 7 bases, with 12 bases between. In DNA, the CDR3 is TGTGCCAGCAGTTTACCGACTTGGCCACAGCCCCAGCATTTT. Its translation: CASSLPTWPQPQHF.

This clone was recorded once. The chain joins TRBV30 to TRBJ2-7; 7 positions agree with TRBD1. The CDR3 spans 13 residues. The V gene end was trimmed by 1 base and the J gene end by 2 bases; junction bases not matched to a gene: 2. Germline CDR1 reads GTSNPN; CDR2 reads SVGIG (reference sequence). CDR3 nucleotide sequence: TGTGCCTGGAGTGGACAGGGCCCCTACGAGCAGTACTTC. Translation: CAWSGQGPYEQYF.

J is TRBJ1-1 and V is TRBV5-1; D gene uncertain. Trimming shortened V by 4 bases and J by 1 base, and 11 bases separated the two germline ends. The CDR3 runs to 14 residues. The germline CDR1 and CDR2 sequences are SGHRS and YFSETQ. The CDR3 here is CASSPRPGNTEAFF. The CDR3 DNA follows: TGCGCCAGCAGCCCTCGGCCGGGGAACACTGAAGCTTTCTTT.

This chain uses TRBV5-1 with TRBJ2-1; D ambiguous. Germline assignment: CDR1 SGHRS and CDR2 YFSETQ. V lost 1 base, J lost 6 bases, and 8 bases lay in between. This CDR3 spans 13 amino acids. CDR3 region: CASSLNYPNEQFF. CDR3 coding DNA: TGCGCCAGCAGCTTGAACTACCCCAATGAGCAGTTCTTC.

This CDR3 reads CSPGQGNEQYF. CDR3 bases: TGCAGCCCTGGACAGGGGAACGAGCAGTACTTC. This chain joins TRBV20-1 and TRBJ2-7; 9 nucleotides line up with TRBD1. Germline loops: CDR1 DFQATT, CDR2 SNEGSKA (reference sequence). The CDR3 runs 11 residues.

The CDR3 region is CASSLRGGSNTEAFF. The CDR3 DNA reads as TGTGCCAGCAGCTTAAGGGGGGGCTCGAACACTGAAGCTTTCTTT. The chain carries TRBV7-6 and TRBJ1-1; D is possibly TRBD1 (6 bases). This CDR3 has 15 amino acids. Germline CDR1 and CDR2: SGHVS and FNYEAQ. The ends were cut back, 2 bases at V and 1 base at J, with 11 bases in the middle.

This chain joins TRBV28 and TRBJ2-7; the match to TRBD1 covers 8 bases. This CDR3 is built from 14 residues. V trimming: 6 bases; J trimming: 0 bases; junction bases outside the gene matches: 4. Germline V gives CDR1 MDHEN, CDR2 SYDVKM. The CDR3 spells CASSIGTGSYEQYF. CDR3 DNA: TGTGCCAGCAGCATAGGGACAGGCTCCTACGAGCAGTACTTC.